What follows are 7 T cell receptor beta chains derived from one specimen sequenced in a study of beta chain features in type 1 diabetes. Every isolated RNA sample was fully reverse transcribed, so sequencing captured expressed TCRB transcripts. Repertoires were generated with immunoSEQ multiplex PCR, while TCRdb's copy carries only in-frame clones and drops some. Counted here are roughly 450,000 clones, over 10% occurring once; the ten biggest clones make up around 0.05%. The sample taken for sequencing was naive CD4+ T cells from blood. The receptor source for this set is a woman in her late teens or twenties in good health.

In DNA form, the CDR3 reads TGTGCCAGCAGTGAAGTCATATCCGGCATGGAGACCCAGTACTTC. Translating gives CASSEVISGMETQYF. The chain recombines TRBV2 with TRBJ2-5, with unresolved D. CDR1 and CDR2 from the germline V gene are SNHLY and FYNNEI. There are 15 residues in the CDR3. V shed 1 base and J shed 5 bases, with 14 bases lying between them.

The chain employs TRBV10-3 and TRBJ2-7; 10 nucleotides match TRBD1. Germline CDR1 is ENHRY and CDR2 is SYGVKD. CDR3 length: 13 amino acids. V lost 10 bases, J lost 3 bases, and 6 bases stayed unmatched. For the CDR3, the DNA is TGTGCCACGCAGACAGGGGGCCTCTACGAGCAGTACTTC. It is translated as CATQTGGLYEQYF.

This clone was counted between two and nine times. CDR3 DNA: TGTGCCAGCAGCTCCTTCGGGGACAGGGGGAATGAGCAGTTCTTC. Protein: CASSSFGDRGNEQFF. The gene calls are TRBV7-3 and TRBJ2-1; 11 bases are shared with TRBD1. Trimming took 4 bases from V and 7 from J; bases not matched to a gene: 6. The germline CDR1 and CDR2 sequences are SGHTA and FQGTGA. The CDR3 length is 15 residues.

The rearrangement joins TRBV7-9 to TRBJ1-2; D is perhaps TRBD1 (6 bases). Trimming took 4 bases from V and 4 from J, leaving 16 bases between them. The germline V gene has CDR1 SEHNR and CDR2 FQNEAQ (reference sequence). The CDR3 has 15 residues. CDR3 in DNA: TGTGCCAGCAGCTCCTGGGACAACTACGCCTATGGCTACACCTTC. Amino acid sequence: CASSSWDNYAYGYTF.

This clone has only a few counts. The rearrangement joins TRBV25-1 to TRBJ2-3, with D maybe TRBD2 (6 bases). This CDR3 is 14 amino acids long. V lost 4 bases and J lost 10, with 18 bases in between. Germline-derived CDR1 and CDR2 are MGHDK and SYGVNS. The DNA for the CDR3 is TGTGCCAGCAGTGGAAATCGACGCGGGGCAGCGCAGTATTTT. Its translation is CASSGNRRGAAQYF.

About this clone itself: This specimen includes other DNA sequences encoding the same CDR3. The chain joins TRBV4-1 to TRBJ1-5, with D possibly TRBD1 on 6 matching bases. This CDR3 spans 14 amino acids. Trimming took off 2 bases at V and 4 bases at J, with 9 bases between the two ends. In germline, CDR1 is MGHRA, CDR2 YSYEKL. CDR3: CASSQLQGNQPQHF. The CDR3 bases are TGCGCCAGCAGCCAATTACAGGGTAATCAGCCCCAGCATTTT.

The chain employs TRBV6-6 and TRBJ1-2; D gene unclear. The CDR3 extends over 11 amino acids. Trimming stripped 2 bases from V and 8 bases from J, with 6 bases between. Germline V gives CDR1 MNHNY, CDR2 SVGAGI (reference sequence). The CDR3 region is CASSYRVGYTF. In nucleotides, the CDR3 is TGTGCCAGCAGTTACAGGGTCGGCTACACCTTC.